The clone carrying this TCR beta chain was counted between two and nine times. No antigen is known for it. Trimming removed 5 bases from V and 4 bases from J; junction bases left unmatched: 11. The CDR3 covers 16 residues. CDR1 and CDR2 (germline): SGHTA, FQGNSA. Following extraction, RNA underwent reverse transcription to cDNA, which served as the sequencing template. The protocol was immunoSEQ multiplex PCR, while the TCRdb copy is restricted to in-frame clones and leaves out a portion. The table has around 170,000 clones, 51% seen once; the top ten hold around 9.1%. Treatment in this sample: oral pan-JAK inhibitor, 5-10 mg twice daily. This record belongs to a study of CD8+ T cells in alopecia areata. On the study more broadly: Those patients who were treated received oral tofacitinib, which was given at 5 to 10 mg twice daily for moderate-to-severe alopecia areata. Tofacitinib lasted 6 to 18 months, then 6 months off drug. Study-level findings and limits: Uncertain still, given a single nonresponder, is whether baseline CD8+ expansion links to response. A great number of expanded lesional clones endured in scalp and blood during tofacitinib.

The sample here was CD8+ T cells sorted from blood, taken around week 52, from a patient treated with tofacitinib. The rearrangement joins TRBV7-2 to TRBJ2-1; 7 bases fit TRBD1. The receptor was isolated from a human donor with alopecia areata. In nucleotides, the CDR3 is TGTGCCAGCAGCCCCCCCAAAGGGACAGTATACAATGAGCAGTTCTTC. Amino acid sequence: CASSPPKGTVYNEQFF.